A single sample gave rise to the 18 T cell receptor beta chains below, sequenced in a study of vaccination effects on CD4 cells after COVID-19. Clones were read by immunoSEQ multiplex PCR, and TCRdb kept only the in-frame ones, dropping some. Of more than 40,000 clones in the sample, 76% are singletons; the top ten hold about an eighth. Antigen specificity for these receptors is unknown. Subsequent to a culture period of 10 to 11 days, CD4+ T cells were isolated. The input for sequencing was CD4+ T cells from PBMCs cultured without peptide, taken before COVID-19 vaccination. These receptors all come from a human donor who had a prior SARS-CoV-2 infection.

The chain couples TRBV7-2 to TRBJ2-7; D unresolved. Between the trimmed V and J ends, which lost 5 bases and 4 bases, there was a span of 9 bases. The CDR3 spans 12 residues. CDR1 is SGHTA and CDR2 is FQGNSA in the germline V gene. Here the CDR3 reads CASSPDMYEQYF. In DNA form, the CDR3 reads TGTGCCAGCAGCCCAGACATGTACGAGCAGTACTTC.

The gene calls are TRBV4-2 and TRBJ2-7, with TRBD2 identical over 13 bases. The CDR3 consists of 18 residues. V shed 6 bases and J 2 bases; nucleotides not matched to a gene: 13. From germline, CDR1 is LGHNA and CDR2 YNFKEQ. The CDR3 spells CASSRLAGGALPTYEQYF. The DNA of the CDR3 is TGTGCCAGCAGTCGACTAGCGGGGGGCGCCCTACCCACCTACGAGCAGTACTTC.

In this sample, this clone turned up a few times. The chain employs TRBV5-4 and TRBJ2-7, with a possible D match to TRBD1 (5 bases). Germline CDR1 and CDR2: SGHNT and YYREEE (reference sequence). Trimming stripped 3 bases from V and 2 bases from J, with 15 bases between. The CDR3 covers 15 residues. The CDR3 loop is CASSYDSLSPYEQYF. Here the CDR3 DNA reads TGTGCCAGCAGCTACGACAGCCTTTCCCCCTACGAGCAGTACTTC.

The CDR3 DNA reads as TGTGCCAGCAGCTTAGGGCGGACCGGGGGTGGGGACATTCAGTACTTC. It specifies CASSLGRTGGGDIQYF. This chain links TRBV11-3 with TRBJ2-4; D might be TRBD2 (6 bases). V lost 1 base and J 8 bases, leaving 18 bases between the germline ends. Germline V gives CDR1 SGHNT, CDR2 YENEEA. The CDR3 has 16 residues.

This chain connects TRBV10-2 to TRBJ2-7; D possibly corresponds to TRBD2 (6 bases). Germline CDR1 WSHSY, CDR2 SAAADI. The length of the CDR3 is 13 residues. The germline V and J ends were trimmed by 6 bases and 9 bases, with 18 bases remaining between them. The CDR3 coding sequence is TGCGCCAGCAGACAACCGGGACTTAAAGGGCAGTACTTC. It codes for CASRQPGLKGQYF.

V is TRBV11-2 and J is TRBJ2-7, with 8 bases lining up with TRBD2. Trimming took 1 base from V and 3 from J; bases not matched to a gene: 8. Germline CDR1 SGHAT, CDR2 FQNNGV. This CDR3 contains 16 residues. DNA for the CDR3: TGTGCCAGCAGCTTAGGTCTCGCGGGAGGCATCTACGAGCAGTACTTC. Amino acid sequence: CASSLGLAGGIYEQYF.

In its sample, this clone was seen once. The chain joins TRBV3-1 (or the pseudogene TRBV3-2) to TRBJ2-7; TRBD2 might be the D (6 bases). Trimming removed 4 bases at V and 2 bases at J, with 12 bases between. The CDR3 loop spans 14 amino acids. CDR1 LGHDT and CDR2 YNNKEL come from the germline V gene (reference sequence). CDR3 sequence reads: CASSPRTIAYEQYF. CDR3 nucleotide sequence: TGTGCCAGCAGCCCTCGGACTATCGCCTACGAGCAGTACTTC.

This sequence joins TRBV2 and TRBJ2-2; 15 nucleotides align to TRBD2. Germline V gene lookup returns CDR1 SNHLY and CDR2 FYNNEI. J gave up 5 bases and V 6 bases, and 10 bases lay outside the gene matches. The CDR3 sequence is 18 residues long. The CDR3 nucleotides are TGTGCCAGCAGCCGGGGACTAGCGGGGGGAGCGGGGACCGGGGAGCTGTTTTTT. It translates to CASSRGLAGGAGTGELFF.

The chain is built from TRBV2 and TRBJ2-1; D is unclear. The CDR3 consists of 12 residues. Germline CDR1 SNHLY, CDR2 FYNNEI. The V gene lost 7 bases and the J gene lost 3 bases, with 7 bases spanning the gap. This CDR3 is CASTRVYNEQFF. CDR3 DNA sequence: TGTGCCAGCACCCGGGTCTACAATGAGCAGTTCTTC.

The J gene is TRBJ2-7, the V gene TRBV30; D unresolved. The V gene lost 5 bases and the J gene lost 1 base, with 9 bases spanning the gap. CDR3 size: 12 residues. Germline lookup yields CDR1 GTSNPN and CDR2 SVGIG (reference sequence). The CDR3 sequence is CAWGPSSYEQYF. CDR3 sequence (DNA): TGTGCCTGGGGCCCTTCTTCCTACGAGCAGTACTTC.

V usage is TRBV2 and J usage is TRBJ2-5; unclear D gene. The CDR3 loop spans 13 amino acids. Germline V lookup: CDR1 SNHLY, CDR2 FYNNEI. The V end was cut by 3 bases, the J end by 2 bases, with 7 bases between. CDR3 sequence: CASSDYSQETQYF. In nucleotides, the CDR3 is TGTGCCAGCAGTGACTATTCGCAAGAGACCCAGTACTTC.

The chain combines TRBV11-1 with TRBJ2-3; D gene unclear. The CDR3 extends over 15 amino acids. V gave up 8 bases and J gave up 1 base, with 16 bases separating them. Per germline, CDR1 SGHAT and CDR2 FQDESV (reference sequence). The CDR3 reads CASPFEVRCTDTQYF. The CDR3 region has the DNA TGTGCCAGCCCCTTTGAGGTCAGGTGCACAGATACGCAGTATTTT.

This clone was seen more than once but under ten times. The chain joins TRBV27 to TRBJ1-1, with no clear D. CDR1 is MNHEY, CDR2 SMNVEV, per germline (reference sequence). V lost 5 bases, J lost 7 bases, and 8 bases lay in between. CDR3 length: 11 amino acids. DNA for the CDR3: TGTGCCAGCAGTACGGGCTTTGAAGCTTTCTTT. Amino acid sequence: CASSTGFEAFF.

The chain links TRBV7-2 to TRBJ2-5, with 8 bases matching TRBD1. The CDR3 consists of 14 residues. Germline CDR1 reads SGHTA; CDR2 reads FQGNSA. Trimming cost V 2 bases and J 7 bases; bases outside gene matches: 6. This chain's CDR3 is CASSLQGAGATQYF. The CDR3 DNA follows: TGTGCCAGCAGCTTACAGGGGGCGGGCGCGACCCAGTACTTC. The variable domain in full, with the rest retrieved from reference TRBV7-2 and TRBJ2-5, is GAGVSQSPSNKVTEKGKDVELRCDPISGHTALYWYRQSLGQGLEFLIYFQGNSAPDKSGLPSDRFSAERTGGSVSTLTIQRTQQEDSAVYLCASSLQGAGATQYFGPGTRLLVL.

This chain joins TRBV6-5 and TRBJ2-7; 8 bases match TRBD2. V gave up 7 bases and J gave up 2 bases; unmatched junction bases: 4. The CDR3 extends over 13 amino acids. Germline lookup yields CDR1 MNHEY and CDR2 SVGAGI. CDR3: CASIVAGTYEQYF. CDR3 nucleotides: TGTGCCAGCATCGTAGCGGGGACCTACGAGCAGTACTTC.

This chain joins TRBV6-2 or TRBV6-3 and TRBJ2-1, with TRBD2 matching over 11 bases. The V segment lost 4 bases and the J segment 8 bases; nucleotides outside the gene matches: 10. CDR3 length: 16 amino acids. Germline CDR1 reads MNHEY; CDR2 reads SVGEGT. The CDR3 DNA is TGTGCCAGCAGTTCCCCAAGACTAGCGGGAACCTATGAGCAGTTCTTC. Its translation: CASSSPRLAGTYEQFF.

CDR3 in amino acids: CASSETDSQQETQYF. In DNA form, the CDR3 reads TGTGCCAGCAGCGAGACGGACAGCCAACAAGAGACCCAGTACTTC. V usage is TRBV6-5 and J usage is TRBJ2-5; D perhaps matches TRBD1 (6 bases). This CDR3 is 15 amino acids long. Deletions cut 6 bases from V and 2 bases from J, with 16 bases between. Germline loops: CDR1 MNHEY, CDR2 SVGAGI.

This clone was counted a single time. V is TRBV6-1 and J is TRBJ2-7; 12 bases are a match to TRBD1. This CDR3 is 17 amino acids long. Per germline, CDR1 MNHNS and CDR2 SASEGT. V shed 2 bases and J 4 bases; nucleotides not matched to a gene: 9. Written as DNA, the CDR3 is TGTGCCAGCAGTGAAAGGGGGGACAGGGGGCTTCTTTACGAGCAGTACTTC. This gives the protein CASSERGDRGLLYEQYF.